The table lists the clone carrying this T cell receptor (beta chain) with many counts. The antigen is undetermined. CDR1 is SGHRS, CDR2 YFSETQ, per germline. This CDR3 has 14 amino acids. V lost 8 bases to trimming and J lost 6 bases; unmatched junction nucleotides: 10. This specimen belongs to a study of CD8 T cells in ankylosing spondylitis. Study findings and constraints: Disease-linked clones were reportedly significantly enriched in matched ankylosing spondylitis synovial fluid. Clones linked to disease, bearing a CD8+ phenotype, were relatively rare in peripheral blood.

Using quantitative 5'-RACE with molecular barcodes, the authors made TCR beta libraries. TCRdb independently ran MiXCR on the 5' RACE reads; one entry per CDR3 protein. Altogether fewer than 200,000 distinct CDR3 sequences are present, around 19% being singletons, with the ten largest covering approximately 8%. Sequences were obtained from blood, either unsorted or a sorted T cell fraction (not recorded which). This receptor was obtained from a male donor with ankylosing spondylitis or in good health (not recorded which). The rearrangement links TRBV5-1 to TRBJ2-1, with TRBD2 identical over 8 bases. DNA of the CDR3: TGCGCCAGTCAAGCCACAGCGGGGGCCAATGAGCAGTTCTTC. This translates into CASQATAGANEQFF.